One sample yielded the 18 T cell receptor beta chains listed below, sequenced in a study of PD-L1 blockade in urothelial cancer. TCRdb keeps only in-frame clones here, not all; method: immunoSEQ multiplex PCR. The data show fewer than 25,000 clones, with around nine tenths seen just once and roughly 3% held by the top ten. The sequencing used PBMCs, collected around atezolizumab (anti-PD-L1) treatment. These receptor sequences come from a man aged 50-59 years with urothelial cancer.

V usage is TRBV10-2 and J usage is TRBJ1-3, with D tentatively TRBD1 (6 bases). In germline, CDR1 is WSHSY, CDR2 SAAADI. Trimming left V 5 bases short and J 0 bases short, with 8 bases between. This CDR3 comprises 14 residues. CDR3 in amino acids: CASSQGSSGNTIYF. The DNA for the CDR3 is TGCGCCAGCAGTCAGGGGTCCTCTGGAAACACCATATATTTT.

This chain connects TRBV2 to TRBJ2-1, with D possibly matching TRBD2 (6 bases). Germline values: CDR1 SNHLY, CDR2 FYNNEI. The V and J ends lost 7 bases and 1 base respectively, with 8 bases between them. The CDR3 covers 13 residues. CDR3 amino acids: CASNSGSYNEQFF. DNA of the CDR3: TGTGCCAGCAACAGCGGGTCCTACAATGAGCAGTTCTTC.

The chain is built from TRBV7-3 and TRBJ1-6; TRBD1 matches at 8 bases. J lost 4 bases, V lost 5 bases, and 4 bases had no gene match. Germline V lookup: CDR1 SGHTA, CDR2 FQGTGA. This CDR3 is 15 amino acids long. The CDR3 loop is CASSLDREYNSPLHF. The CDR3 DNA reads TGTGCCAGCAGCCTGGACAGGGAATATAATTCACCCCTCCACTTT.

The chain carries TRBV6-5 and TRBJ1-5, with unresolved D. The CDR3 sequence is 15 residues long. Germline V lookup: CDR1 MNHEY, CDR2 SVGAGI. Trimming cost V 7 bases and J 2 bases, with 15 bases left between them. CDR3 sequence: CASTPSKGGNQPQHF. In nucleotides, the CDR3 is TGTGCCAGCACCCCGTCGAAGGGAGGCAATCAGCCCCAGCATTTT.

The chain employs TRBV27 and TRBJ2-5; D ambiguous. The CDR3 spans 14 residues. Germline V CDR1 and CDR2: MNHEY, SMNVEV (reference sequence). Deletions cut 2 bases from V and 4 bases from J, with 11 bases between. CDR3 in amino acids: CASSLQAHRETQYF. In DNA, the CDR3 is TGTGCCAGCAGTTTACAGGCCCATCGAGAGACCCAGTACTTC.

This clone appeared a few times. As DNA, the CDR3 is TGTGCCAGTAAACCCGACAGGAGCTCCTACAATGAGCAGTTCTTC. Translating gives CASKPDRSSYNEQFF. The chain recombines TRBV19 with TRBJ2-1; D possibly corresponds to TRBD1 (6 bases). The V end lost 7 bases, the J end lost 0 bases, and 13 bases lay between the germline ends. The CDR3 extends over 15 amino acids. Germline-derived CDR1 and CDR2 are LNHDA and SQIVND (reference sequence).

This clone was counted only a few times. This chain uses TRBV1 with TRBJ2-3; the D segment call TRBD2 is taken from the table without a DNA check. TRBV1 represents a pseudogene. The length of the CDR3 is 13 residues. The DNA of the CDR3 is TGCACCAGCAGCCAAAATTTCGGAGATACGCAGTATTTT. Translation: CTSSQNFGDTQYF.

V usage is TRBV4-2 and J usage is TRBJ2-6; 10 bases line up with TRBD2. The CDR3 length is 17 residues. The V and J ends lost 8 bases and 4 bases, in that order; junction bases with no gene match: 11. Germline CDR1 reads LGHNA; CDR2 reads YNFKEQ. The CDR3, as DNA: TGTGCCAGCTCCCCTAGCGGGGGCAAACCCGGGGCCAACGTCCTGACTTTC. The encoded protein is CASSPSGGKPGANVLTF.

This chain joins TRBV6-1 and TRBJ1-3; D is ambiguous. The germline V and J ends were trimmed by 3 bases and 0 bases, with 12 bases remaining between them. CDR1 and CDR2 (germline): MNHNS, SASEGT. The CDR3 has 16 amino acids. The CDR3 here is CASSESGPYSGNTIYF. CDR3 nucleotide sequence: TGTGCCAGCAGTGAGTCGGGTCCATACTCTGGAAACACCATATATTTT.

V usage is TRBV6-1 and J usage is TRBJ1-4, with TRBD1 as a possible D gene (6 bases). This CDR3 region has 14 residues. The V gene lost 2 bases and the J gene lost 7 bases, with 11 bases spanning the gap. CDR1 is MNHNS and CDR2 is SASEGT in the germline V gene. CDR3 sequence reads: CASSERSGAEKLFF. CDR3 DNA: TGTGCCAGCAGTGAAAGGTCAGGGGCTGAAAAACTGTTTTTT.

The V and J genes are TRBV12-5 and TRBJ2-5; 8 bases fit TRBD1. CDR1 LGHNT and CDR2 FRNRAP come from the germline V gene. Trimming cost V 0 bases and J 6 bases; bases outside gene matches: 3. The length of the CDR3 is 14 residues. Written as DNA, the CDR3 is TGTGCTAGTGGTTTGGTGAGACAGGGGAAGACCCAGTACTTC. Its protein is CASGLVRQGKTQYF.

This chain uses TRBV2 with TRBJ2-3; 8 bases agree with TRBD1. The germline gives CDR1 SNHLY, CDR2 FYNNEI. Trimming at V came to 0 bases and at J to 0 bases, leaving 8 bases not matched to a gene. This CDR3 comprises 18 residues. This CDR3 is CASSEATEGQVSTDTQYF. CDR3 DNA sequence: TGTGCCAGCAGTGAAGCAACCGAGGGACAGGTTAGCACAGATACGCAGTATTTT.

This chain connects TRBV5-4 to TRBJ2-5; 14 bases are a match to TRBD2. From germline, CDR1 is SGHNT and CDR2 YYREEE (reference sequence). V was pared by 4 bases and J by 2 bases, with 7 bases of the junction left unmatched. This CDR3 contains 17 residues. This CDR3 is CASSRLAGGQGQETQYF. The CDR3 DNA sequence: TGTGCCAGCAGCCGACTAGCGGGGGGGCAAGGGCAAGAGACCCAGTACTTC.

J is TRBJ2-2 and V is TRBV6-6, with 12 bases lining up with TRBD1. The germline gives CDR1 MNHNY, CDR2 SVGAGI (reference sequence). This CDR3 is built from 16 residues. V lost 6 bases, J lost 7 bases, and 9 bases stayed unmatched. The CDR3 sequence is CASRLPGTGGGGELFF. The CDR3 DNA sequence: TGTGCCAGCAGACTCCCCGGGACAGGGGGCGGCGGGGAGCTGTTTTTT.

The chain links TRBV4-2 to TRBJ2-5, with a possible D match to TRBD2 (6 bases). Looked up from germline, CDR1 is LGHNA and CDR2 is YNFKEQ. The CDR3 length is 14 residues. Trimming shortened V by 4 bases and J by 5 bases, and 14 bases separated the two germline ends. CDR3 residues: CASSRREPLETQYF. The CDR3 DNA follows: TGTGCCAGCAGCCGGAGGGAGCCTTTGGAGACCCAGTACTTC.

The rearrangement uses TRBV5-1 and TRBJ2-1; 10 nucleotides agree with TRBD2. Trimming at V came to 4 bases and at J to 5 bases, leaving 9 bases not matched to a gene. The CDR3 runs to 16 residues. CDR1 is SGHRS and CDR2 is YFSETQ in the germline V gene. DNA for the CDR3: TGCGCCAGCAGCCCCGCACTAGCGGGATTAGACAATGAGCAGTTCTTC. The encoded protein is CASSPALAGLDNEQFF.

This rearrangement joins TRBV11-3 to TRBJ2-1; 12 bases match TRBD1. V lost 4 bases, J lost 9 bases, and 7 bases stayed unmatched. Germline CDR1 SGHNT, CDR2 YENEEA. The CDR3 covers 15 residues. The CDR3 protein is CASSSRDRGLLEQFF. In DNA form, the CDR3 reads TGTGCCAGCAGCTCCCGGGACAGGGGGCTGCTTGAGCAGTTCTTC.

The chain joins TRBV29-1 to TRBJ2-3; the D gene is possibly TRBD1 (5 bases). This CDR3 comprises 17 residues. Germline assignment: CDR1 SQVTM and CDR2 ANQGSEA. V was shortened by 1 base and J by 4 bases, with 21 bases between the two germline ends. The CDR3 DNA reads TGCAGCGTTGAAGGCCAACTGGTGGGAAGCAGGGCAGATACGCAGTATTTT. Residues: CSVEGQLVGSRADTQYF.